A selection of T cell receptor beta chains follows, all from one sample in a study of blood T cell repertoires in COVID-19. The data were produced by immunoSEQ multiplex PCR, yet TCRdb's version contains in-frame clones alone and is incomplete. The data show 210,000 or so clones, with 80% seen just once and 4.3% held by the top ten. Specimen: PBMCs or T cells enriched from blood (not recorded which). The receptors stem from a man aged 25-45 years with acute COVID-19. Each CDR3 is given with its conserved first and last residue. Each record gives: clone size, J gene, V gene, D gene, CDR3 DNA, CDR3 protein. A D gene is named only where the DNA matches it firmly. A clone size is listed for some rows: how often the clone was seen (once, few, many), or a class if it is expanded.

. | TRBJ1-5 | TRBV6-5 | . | TGTGCCACGGGAAAGGTTTTAGGGCAGCCCCAGCATTTT | CATGKVLGQPQHF
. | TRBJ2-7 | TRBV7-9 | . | TGTGCCAGCACCCCCGGGACTCCCTCCTACGAGCAGTACTTC | CASTPGTPSYEQYF
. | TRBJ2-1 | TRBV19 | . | TGTGCCAGTAGTATAGGACAGGCCAACAATGAGCAGTTCTTC | CASSIGQANNEQFF
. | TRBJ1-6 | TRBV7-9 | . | TGTGCCAGCAGCCCTATGAACGAGAATTCACCCCTCCACTTT | CASSPMNENSPLHF
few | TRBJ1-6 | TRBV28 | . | TGTGCCAGCAGTTTAGGGAGTAATTCACCCCTCCACTTT | CASSLGSNSPLHF
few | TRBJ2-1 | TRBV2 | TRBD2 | TGTGCCAGCAGACCCCCTCTAGCGGGGGGTTTCAATGAGCAGTTCTTC | CASRPPLAGGFNEQFF
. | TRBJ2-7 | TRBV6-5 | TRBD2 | TGTGCCAGCAGTTCCCCGGGACTAGCGGGGGACGAGCAGTACTTC | CASSSPGLAGDEQYF
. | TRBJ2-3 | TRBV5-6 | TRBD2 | TGTGCCAGCGGCCTAGTTGGGAGGGAGGCAGATACGCAGTATTTT | CASGLVGREADTQYF
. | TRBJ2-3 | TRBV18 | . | TGTGCCAGCTCACCACTACACACAAGCGCAGCAGATACGCAGTATTTT | CASSPLHTSAADTQYF
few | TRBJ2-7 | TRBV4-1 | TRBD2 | TGCGCCAGCAGCCAAGGAACTAGCGGGGGGATCTACGAGCAGTACTTC | CASSQGTSGGIYEQYF